This TCR beta chain originates from a study of shared clonotypes between healthy human individuals. Overall study findings and caveats: Some naive CD4 clonotypes, roughly 4.8%, turned up in common across several donors.

Turning to this clone: Its antigen is as yet unknown.

As originally analysed: From ImmunoSEQ came sequences covering only the junction and carrying no quality scores, so filtering differed. TCRdb's table, derived via immunoSEQ multiplex PCR, lists solely in-frame clones and lacks some. That table furnishes V, J and clone size, whereas the DNA furnished D and trimming. The profile shows 2 million to 3 million clones, approximately 93% of them singletons. This receptor was taken from a man between 18 and 35 years old in good health. Some clones in this sample may be carry-over from other donors' samples. Sequencing was performed on naive CD4+ T cells from PBMCs. Regarding subset: CD45RA+ positively selected.

The chain's CDR3 is CASSFWDGNQPQHF. The CDR3, as DNA: TGTGCCAGCAGCTTCTGGGACGGCAATCAGCCCCAGCATTTT. The chain joins TRBV5-8 to TRBJ1-5, with D perhaps TRBD1 (5 bases). CDR1 and CDR2 from the germline V gene are SGHTS and YDEGEE. The CDR3 spans 14 residues. V shed 2 bases and J shed 2 bases, with 8 bases lying between them. The full variable domain, with the rest looked up from reference TRBV5-8 and TRBJ1-5, is EAGVTQSPTHLIKTRGQQATLRCSPISGHTSVYWYQQALGLGLQFLLWYDEGEERNRGNFPPRFSGRQFPNYSSELNVNALELEDSALYLCASSFWDGNQPQHFGDGTRLSIL.